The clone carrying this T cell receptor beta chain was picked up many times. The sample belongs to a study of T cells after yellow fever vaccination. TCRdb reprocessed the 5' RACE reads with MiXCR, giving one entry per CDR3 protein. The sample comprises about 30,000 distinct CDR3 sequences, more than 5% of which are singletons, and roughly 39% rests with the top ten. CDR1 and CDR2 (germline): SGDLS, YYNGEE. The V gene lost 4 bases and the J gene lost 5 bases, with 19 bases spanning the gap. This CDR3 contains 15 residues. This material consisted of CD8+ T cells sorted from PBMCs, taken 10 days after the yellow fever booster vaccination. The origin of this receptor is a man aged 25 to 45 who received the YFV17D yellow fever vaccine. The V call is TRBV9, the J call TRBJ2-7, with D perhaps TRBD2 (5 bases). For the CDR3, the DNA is TGTGCCAGCAGCCCCGAGGGCCGGGTATGGGACGAGCAGTACTTC. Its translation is CASSPEGRVWDEQYF.